This entry describes one TCR beta chain. What it binds is not known. This sample stems from a study of T cell responses to AZD1222 COVID-19 vaccine. Only in-frame clones appear in the TCRdb table, and some are missing; sequencing was by immunoSEQ multiplex PCR. The table shows around 110,000 clones, with around 94% occurring only once. Findings of the study overall: Researchers report vaccine-associated CD4 TCRs spanning spike, with dominance at 160-218 and 743-854. Reportedly, nearly half the spike-specific TCRs target unmutated variant regions. It should be noted that donors were predominantly white British and more often female, and clonal diversity was possibly underestimated.

Pooling was applied to second doses at about 4 or about 12 weeks. Trimming took 0 bases from V and 9 from J, leaving 13 bases between them. The CDR3 covers 14 residues. Germline V CDR1 and CDR2: SGHKS, YYEKEE (reference sequence). Sequences were derived from peripheral blood, sampled 28 days after the second AZD1222 dose. The origin of this receptor is an adult who received the AZD1222 COVID-19 vaccine. This chain uses TRBV5-5 with TRBJ2-1; D gene ambiguous. The CDR3 bases are TGTGCCAGCAGCTTGGAGTGGTCCGGCGGTGAGCAGTTCTTC. This sequence encodes CASSLEWSGGEQFF.